The T cell receptor (beta chain) described here comes from a study of CD8+ T cells in alopecia areata. Whole-study findings and limits: Many of the expanded lesional clones endured in scalp and blood while on tofacitinib. Only a single nonresponder existed, so baseline CD8+ expansion links stay unclear. For lesional scalp, especially alopecia totalis/universalis, clonality was higher than in normal scalp.

The germline V gene encodes CDR1 MGHRA and CDR2 YSYEKL. This CDR3 spans 12 amino acids. V was trimmed by 2 bases and J by 7 bases, leaving 6 bases between them. As to this clone: Its target is not known.

The sequencing template was cDNA reverse transcribed from extracted RNA. TCRdb's copy holds only in-frame clones and misses some; the assay was immunoSEQ multiplex PCR. The repertoire includes under 350,000 clones, nearly 60% of them detected once, and approximately 1.7% sits in the top ten. The treatment here: oral pan-JAK inhibitor, 5-10 mg twice daily. The sequencing used CD4+ T cells sorted from blood, collected at week 24, from a patient treated with tofacitinib. This clonotype was sampled from a human donor with alopecia areata. The chain combines TRBV4-1 with TRBJ2-1; D remains unclear. As DNA, the CDR3 is TGCGCCAGCAGCCAACGTGGAAATGAGCAGTTCTTC. Protein product: CASSQRGNEQFF.